Listed here is a single T cell receptor (beta chain). In the authors' workflow: It was from reference gene primer amplification that nucleated cell counts were estimated. The protocol was immunoSEQ multiplex PCR, while the TCRdb copy is restricted to in-frame clones and leaves out a portion. The V and J calls and clone size come from that table; D and trimming were worked out from the DNA. The repertoire includes about 240,000 clones, 88% of them detected once, and 0.75% to 1% sits in the top ten. This sample stems from a study of blood T cell repertoires in COVID-19. Sequencing was carried out using peripheral blood. The sequence was obtained from a woman aged 40 to 49 who had recovered from COVID-19.

This chain's CDR3 is CASTPARGTGGRPQYF. The CDR3 DNA reads as TGTGCCAGCACCCCGGCGCGAGGGACAGGGGGCAGGCCGCAGTATTTT. The rearrangement links TRBV7-6 to TRBJ2-3, with 12 bases identical to TRBD1. CDR1 and CDR2 (germline): SGHVS, FNYEAQ. The CDR3 totals 16 residues. J gave up 10 bases and V 7 bases, and 15 bases lay outside the gene matches.